This TCR beta chain originates from a study of cytomegalovirus exposure and HLA in healthy donors. Study summary: Tens of millions of unique TCR sequences came from HLA-typed donors in an early release.

Study findings and constraints: The authors later found most CMV-associated TCR beta chains appeared HLA-restricted. Available immune exposure information was restricted to CMV serostatus only.

A note on this clone: What it binds is unknown.

V was trimmed by 7 bases and J by 3 bases, leaving 13 bases between them. Germline assignment: CDR1 LNHDA and CDR2 SQIVND (reference sequence). This CDR3 contains 14 residues. PCR amplification relied on 60 Vbeta primers (plus 13 Jbeta primers). Authors' analysis steps: In a later analysis, of about 80 million unique beta chains, roughly 11 million appeared in at least two donors. The assay was immunoSEQ multiplex PCR, and TCRdb's table has in-frame clones only and misses some. V, J and clone size were drawn from that table, and D and trimming were deduced from the DNA. The top ten hold roughly 2% of the sample, which has about 260,000 clones, approximately 84% seen once.

Specimen: PBMCs. The sequence was obtained from a woman between 40 and 55 years old in good health and CMV-seropositive. The chain has TRBV19 and TRBJ1-3; D might be TRBD1 (6 bases). The CDR3 DNA sequence: TGTGCCAGTAACGGGGGGCTGGGTGGAAACACCATATATTTT. Its protein product is CASNGGLGGNTIYF.